This T cell receptor beta chain was sequenced in a study of cytomegalovirus exposure and HLA in healthy donors. The CDR3 covers 13 residues. The germline V gene has CDR1 SGHRS and CDR2 YFSETQ. It was with 60 Vbeta and 13 Jbeta primers that the PCR ran. Profiled with immunoSEQ multiplex PCR; TCRdb holds only in-frame clones, not every one. The sample carries hundreds of thousands of clones, about three quarters recorded once. Concerning this clone itself: Its antigen remains unidentified.

Study conclusions and caveats: TCR association rates varied by HLA locus in a later analysis, with DRB1 highest and HLA-C lowest.

This sequence was found in a woman aged 60-75 years in good health and CMV-seropositive. Sample: PBMCs. The V gene is TRBV5-1, the J gene TRBJ2-5; perhaps TRBD1 as D (6 bases). The last part of the DNA fits TRBJ2-7 better; the J call may be wrong. The CDR3 region is CASSLQGTYEQYF. The CDR3 DNA follows: TGCGCCAGCAGCTTGCAGGGGACCTACGAGCAGTACTTC.